This T cell receptor (beta chain) was found in a study of OX40 agonist ivuxolimab in advanced cancers. Study-level points and caveats: In general, CD8+ T cells held more expanded clones than CD4+ did, on average.

This CDR3 is built from 16 residues. Germline CDR1 is MGHRA and CDR2 is YSYEKL. Trimming shortened V by 4 bases and J by 2 bases, and 15 bases separated the two germline ends. With regard to this clone: Its matching antigen is unknown.

Only in-frame clones appear in the TCRdb table, and some are missing; sequencing was by immunoSEQ multiplex PCR. Of 65,000 to 95,000 clones listed, around nine tenths are singletons. This chain connects TRBV4-1 to TRBJ1-3, with no clear D. This TCR came from an adult with an advanced solid tumor such as melanoma, head and neck, liver or kidney cancer. This material consisted of CD4+ or CD8+ T cells sorted from blood, taken in a trial of the OX40 agonist ivuxolimab. The CDR3 loop is CASSPLMMETGNTIYF. The CDR3 region has the DNA TGCGCCAGCAGCCCCCTAATGATGGAAACTGGAAACACCATATATTTT.